This is a list of T cell receptor beta chains from one sample in a study of cytomegalovirus exposure and HLA in healthy donors. Repertoires were generated with immunoSEQ multiplex PCR, while TCRdb's copy carries only in-frame clones and drops some. The sample has more than 100,000 clones, over 65% seen once; the top ten hold roughly 1.8%. The sequencing sample was made of PBMCs. The receptors originated from a female donor in good health and CMV-seropositive. Each CDR3 is given with its conserved first and last residue. The D gene is left open where the match is weak. Only some rows state a clone size, as once, few, many or a class for expanded clones.

.,.,TRBJ2-2,13,TRBV7-7,TGTGCCAGCAGCCCCATCACATTCGGGGAGCTGTTTTTT,CASSPITFGELFF
.,TRBD1,TRBJ1-4,15,TRBV6-1,TGTGCCAGCAGTGAATGGGGGCGAGGACAGGGTGAAGGGTTTTTT,CASSEWGRGQGEGFF
.,TRBD1,TRBJ2-5,14,TRBV5-4,TGTGCCAGCAGCTTGCGGCAGGGGGAAGAGACCCAGTACTTC,CASSLRQGEETQYF
.,TRBD2,TRBJ2-1,15,TRBV5-1,TGCGCCAGCAGTTTCCTAGCGGGTACCTACAATGAGCAGTTCTTC,CASSFLAGTYNEQFF
.,TRBD1,TRBJ1-2,13,TRBV5-1,TGCGCCAGCAGCCGGGACAGTAACTATGGCTACCCCTTC,CASSRDSNYGYPF
.,TRBD1,TRBJ1-6,14,TRBV6-1,TGTGCCAGCAGAATCGGGACAGCTAATTCACCCCTCCACTTT,CASRIGTANSPLHF
.,TRBD1,TRBJ1-1,14,TRBV5-1,TGCGCCAGCAGCACGGGACAGGGGATAACTGAAGCTTTCTTT,CASSTGQGITEAFF
few,TRBD2,TRBJ2-1,12,TRBV6-5,TGTGCCAGCGGGGGGGGTTCCAATGAGCAGTTCTTC,CASGGGSNEQFF
few,.,TRBJ2-7,13,TRBV9,TGTGCCAGCAGCGCCCTAGGGGTCGACGAGCAGTACTTC,CASSALGVDEQYF
few,.,TRBJ2-7,14,TRBV28,TGTGCCAGCCGGGTCAGGGGATTCACCTACGAGCAGTACTTC,CASRVRGFTYEQYF
few,TRBD1,TRBJ1-2,12,TRBV29-1,TGCAGCGCACGACAGGGTGACTATGGCTACACCTTC,CSARQGDYGYTF